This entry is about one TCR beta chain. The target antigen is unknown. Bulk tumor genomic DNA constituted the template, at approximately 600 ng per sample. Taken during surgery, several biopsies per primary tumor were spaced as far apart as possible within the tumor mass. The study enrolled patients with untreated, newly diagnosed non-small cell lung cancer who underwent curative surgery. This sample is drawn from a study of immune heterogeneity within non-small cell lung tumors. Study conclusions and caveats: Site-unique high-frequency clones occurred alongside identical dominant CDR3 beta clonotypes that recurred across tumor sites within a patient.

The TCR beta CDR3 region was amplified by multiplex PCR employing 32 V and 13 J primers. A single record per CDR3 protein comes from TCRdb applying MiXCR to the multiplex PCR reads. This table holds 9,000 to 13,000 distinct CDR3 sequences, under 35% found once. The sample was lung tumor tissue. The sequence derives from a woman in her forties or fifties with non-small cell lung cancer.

For the CDR3, the DNA is TGTGCCAGCAGCCGGGACGGTTCCATGAACACTGAAGCTTTCTTT. Protein: CASSRDGSMNTEAFF. V is TRBV6-4 and J is TRBJ1-1, with a possible D match to TRBD1 (5 bases). This CDR3 has 15 residues. Deletions cut 6 bases from V and 0 bases from J, with 14 bases between. Germline V lookup: CDR1 MRHNA, CDR2 SNTAGT.